Each of the 28 T cell receptor beta chains below was sequenced from the same sample in a study of beta chain features in type 1 diabetes. Whole-study results and caveats: A moderate, significant TCRB CDR3 shortening appeared in type 1 diabetes across four CD4+ subsets.

These receptors' targets are unknown. All of the isolated RNA was reverse transcribed, so expressed TCRB transcripts were sequenced. Clones were sequenced by immunoSEQ multiplex PCR, and TCRdb holds only the in-frame ones, with some missing. The profile shows 630,000 or so clones, about 14% of them singletons. The sample consisted of naive CD4+ T cells from blood. These TCRs come from a man aged 18-30 years with type 1 diabetes.

This clone was detected a few times. The gene calls are TRBV7-9 and TRBJ2-3; D call uncertain. Trimming removed 6 bases from V and 5 bases from J, with 12 bases in between. The CDR3 length is 13 residues. Per the germline V gene, CDR1 is SEHNR and CDR2 is FQNEAQ (reference sequence). The CDR3 sequence: CASRVTAIDTQYF. CDR3 coding DNA: TGTGCCAGCAGAGTTACAGCGATAGATACGCAGTATTTT.

The chain uses TRBV29-1 and TRBJ2-7, with TRBD1 identical over 7 bases. After removal of 7 bases from V and 1 base from J, the junction contained 10 bases not matched to a gene. CDR1 SQVTM and CDR2 ANQGSEA come from the germline V gene. The CDR3 sequence is 14 residues long. For the CDR3, the DNA is TGCAGCGCCGCTGACAGGGAGTGGTCCTACGAGCAGTACTTC. Its translation is CSAADREWSYEQYF.

This clone was counted only a few times. This chain joins TRBV20-1 and TRBJ2-3; D uncertain. V lost 4 bases and J lost 4, with 6 bases in between. Germline V gene sequence: CDR1 DFQATT, CDR2 SNEGSKA (reference sequence). The CDR3 spans 11 residues. The CDR3 DNA follows: TGCAGTGCTAAGGAGCCAGATACGCAGTATTTT. Protein: CSAKEPDTQYF.

The CDR3 bases are TGCGCCAGCAGCCCAGGAGTAAACACTGAAGCTTTCTTT. Translation: CASSPGVNTEAFF. The chain is built from TRBV5-1 and TRBJ1-1; D remains ambiguous. The CDR3 extends over 13 amino acids. Germline V lookup: CDR1 SGHRS, CDR2 YFSETQ. Trimming left V 4 bases short and J 2 bases short, with 9 bases between.

A word on this clone: The sample has other DNA sequences that encode this CDR3 too. The rearrangement uses TRBV28 and TRBJ2-1; D not resolved. The CDR3 consists of 14 residues. Trimming shortened V by 3 bases and J by 0 bases, and 6 bases separated the two germline ends. Germline loops: CDR1 MDHEN, CDR2 SYDVKM. The CDR3 bases are TGTGCCAGCAGTTTTGAAAGCTCCTACAATGAGCAGTTCTTC. It translates to CASSFESSYNEQFF. The full variable domain, in which reference TRBV28 and TRBJ2-1 provide the parts outside the CDR3, is DVKVTQSSRYLVKRTGEKVFLECVQDMDHENMFWYRQDPGLGLRLIYFSYDVKMKEKGDIPEGYSVSREKKERFSLILESASTNQTSMYLCASSFESSYNEQFFGPGTRLTVL.

This clone was found a few times. The chain couples TRBV2 to TRBJ1-6; D not certain. CDR3 length: 14 amino acids. The V end lost 7 bases, the J end lost 10 bases, and 17 bases lay between the germline ends. The germline V gene has CDR1 SNHLY and CDR2 FYNNEI. Here the CDR3 reads CASTPLRQDSPLHF. CDR3 DNA: TGTGCCAGCACCCCCCTCCGACAAGACTCACCCCTCCACTTT.

This clone has only a few counts. The J gene is TRBJ1-5, the V gene TRBV7-9, with TRBD1 as a possible D gene (6 bases). V lost 5 bases to trimming and J lost 0 bases, with 11 bases between them. The germline V gene encodes CDR1 SEHNR and CDR2 FQNEAQ (reference sequence). This CDR3 region has 15 residues. The CDR3 region is CASSPDRNSNQPQHF. The CDR3 nucleotides read TGTGCCAGCAGCCCGGACAGAAATAGCAATCAGCCCCAGCATTTT.

CDR3 protein: CASSPRDKGQPQHF. Written as DNA, the CDR3 is TGTGCCAGCAGCCCCCGGGACAAAGGACAGCCCCAGCATTTT. The chain couples TRBV7-9 to TRBJ1-5, with a tentative D call TRBD1 (6 bases). The germline gives CDR1 SEHNR, CDR2 FQNEAQ (reference sequence). Trimming took off 5 bases at V and 7 bases at J, with 15 bases between the two ends. The CDR3 is 14 amino acids.

The chain joins TRBV6-5 to TRBJ2-7; D is unresolved. From germline, CDR1 is MNHEY and CDR2 SVGAGI. Trimming took off 10 bases at V and 2 bases at J, with 18 bases between the two ends. The CDR3 contains 14 residues. CDR3 coding DNA: TGTGCCACCGCCAGGAACCGCCGAGCCTACGAGCAGTACTTC. Encoded protein: CATARNRRAYEQYF.

This clone has a handful of counts. This chain links TRBV18 with TRBJ2-1, with D perhaps given as TRBD1 or TRBD2 (5 bases each). Trimming cost V 4 bases and J 9 bases, with 10 bases left between them. In germline, CDR1 is KGHSH, CDR2 LQKENI. The CDR3 sequence is 12 residues long. The DNA of the CDR3 is TGTGCCAGCTCACTCCGGGACGGTGAGCAGTTCTTC. It yields the protein CASSLRDGEQFF.

The chain links TRBV18 to TRBJ2-3; 8 bases map to TRBD2. Germline loops: CDR1 KGHSH, CDR2 LQKENI. This CDR3 is built from 15 residues. The trim removed 3 bases at V and 0 bases at J, leaving 2 bases unmatched. In DNA, the CDR3 is TGTGCCAGCTCACCCTTAGCGGGGAGCACAGATACGCAGTATTTT. It yields the protein CASSPLAGSTDTQYF. Drawing the rest from reference TRBV18 and TRBJ2-3, the complete variable domain is NAGVMQNPRHLVRRRGQEARLRCSPMKGHSHVYWYRQLPEEGLKFMVYLQKENIIDESGMPKERFSAEFPKEGPSILRIQQVVRGDSAAYFCASSPLAGSTDTQYFGPGTRLTVL.

This clone appeared a few times. In DNA form, the CDR3 reads TGTGCTAGTGGTTATGGAGGGGGGTCCTCCCCCAGCACAGATACGCAGTATTTT. As protein: CASGYGGGSSPSTDTQYF. This chain uses TRBV12-5 with TRBJ2-3; D may correspond to TRBD1 or TRBD2 (6 bases each). V lost 4 bases and J lost 0, with 20 bases in between. The length of the CDR3 is 18 residues. The germline CDR1 and CDR2 sequences are LGHNT and FRNRAP.

V is TRBV28 and J is TRBJ2-7, with TRBD1 matching over 9 bases. CDR3 size: 13 residues. V was clipped by 5 bases and J by 5 bases; unmatched bases: 4. Germline-derived CDR1 and CDR2 are MDHEN and SYDVKM. The CDR3 region has the DNA TGTGCCAGCAGTGGGACAGGGACCCACGAGCAGTACTTC. Protein sequence: CASSGTGTHEQYF. Full variable domain (missing parts from reference TRBV28 and TRBJ2-7): DVKVTQSSRYLVKRTGEKVFLECVQDMDHENMFWYRQDPGLGLRLIYFSYDVKMKEKGDIPEGYSVSREKKERFSLILESASTNQTSMYLCASSGTGTHEQYFGPGTRLTVT.

This clone was seen a few times. V is TRBV7-6 and J is TRBJ1-1, with TRBD1 identical over 7 bases. This CDR3 is 14 amino acids long. Germline trimming cut 4 bases from V and 6 bases from J; bases unmatched to any gene: 8. Germline CDR1 and CDR2: SGHVS and FNYEAQ. The CDR3 DNA sequence: TGTGCCAGCAGCTGGGAGGGGGCAGCGGCTGAAGCTTTCTTT. Encoded protein: CASSWEGAAAEAFF.

This clone appeared a few times. The CDR3 protein is CAWSPRLKQFF. The CDR3, as DNA: TGTGCCTGGAGTCCTCGACTTAAGCAGTTCTTC. V usage is TRBV30 and J usage is TRBJ2-1, with D unclear. The CDR3 covers 11 residues. CDR1 is GTSNPN, CDR2 SVGIG, per germline (reference sequence). V shed 2 bases and J shed 11 bases, with 10 bases lying between them.

This clone was seen a handful of times. The V call is TRBV7-2, the J call TRBJ1-2, with D hard to call. The ends were cut back, 0 bases at V and 6 bases at J, with 11 bases in the middle. Germline V gene sequence: CDR1 SGHTA, CDR2 FQGNSA. The CDR3 has 14 residues. The CDR3 region has the DNA TGTGCCAGCAGCTTAGCCTCCGGGCAAAATGGCTACACCTTC. Amino acid sequence: CASSLASGQNGYTF. Supplemented by reference TRBV7-2 and TRBJ1-2, the full variable domain reads GAGVSQSPSNKVTEKGKDVELRCDPISGHTALYWYRQSLGQGLEFLIYFQGNSAPDKSGLPSDRFSAERTGGSVSTLTIQRTQQEDSAVYLCASSLASGQNGYTFGSGTRLTVV.

Only a few counts were recorded for this clone. The chain employs TRBV5-4 and TRBJ2-5; 10 positions agree with TRBD1. V shed 3 bases and J 3 bases; nucleotides not matched to a gene: 5. The CDR3 length is 15 residues. Looked up from germline, CDR1 is SGHNT and CDR2 is YYREEE (reference sequence). The chain's CDR3 is CASSWGQGNKETQYF. The CDR3 region has the DNA TGTGCCAGCAGCTGGGGACAGGGGAATAAAGAGACCCAGTACTTC.

CDR3 protein: CASSENQGAGEKLFF. In nucleotides, the CDR3 is TGTGCCAGCAGTGAAAATCAGGGGGCAGGGGAAAAACTGTTTTTT. The gene calls are TRBV25-1 and TRBJ1-4; 8 nucleotides line up with TRBD1. V dropped 2 bases and J dropped 8; count of bases not matched to a gene: 7. The V gene's germline CDR1 is MGHDK and CDR2 SYGVNS. CDR3 size: 15 residues.

The V gene is TRBV10-1, the J gene TRBJ1-1; no clear D gene. The length of the CDR3 is 13 residues. The germline gives CDR1 WNHNN, CDR2 SYGVQD (reference sequence). V lost 8 bases, J lost 1 base, and 11 bases lay in between. For the CDR3, the DNA is TGCGCCAGCGTGCCCGAGGCGAACACTGAAGCTTTCTTT. Translation: CASVPEANTEAFF.

V usage is TRBV6-5 and J usage is TRBJ2-1, with a weak D call TRBD2 (6 bases). This CDR3 is built from 14 residues. The V end was cut by 6 bases, the J end by 7 bases, with 16 bases between. Germline-derived CDR1 and CDR2 are MNHEY and SVGAGI. CDR3 nucleotide sequence: TGTGCCAGCAGCCCCGAGGTAGCGGCTAATGAGCAGTTCTTC. Amino acids: CASSPEVAANEQFF.

V is TRBV7-9 and J is TRBJ1-2; D gene unclear. This CDR3 is built from 15 residues. Germline values: CDR1 SEHNR, CDR2 FQNEAQ (reference sequence). Trimming took 4 bases from V and 4 from J, leaving 16 bases between them. CDR3 nucleotide sequence: TGTGCCAGCAGCTCGAGCGGAGGGTCTGCCTATGGCTACACCTTC. This codes for CASSSSGGSAYGYTF.

The V and J genes are TRBV6-6 and TRBJ1-1; possibly TRBD1 for D (6 bases). With 9 bases removed from V and 3 bases from J, the gap between germline ends came to 17 bases. Germline V gene lookup returns CDR1 MNHNY and CDR2 SVGAGI (reference sequence). The CDR3 is 14 residues long. The CDR3 region is CASINRVGDTEAFF. For the CDR3, the DNA is TGTGCCAGTATAAACAGGGTCGGGGACACTGAAGCTTTCTTT.

The V and J genes are TRBV7-8 and TRBJ2-1; TRBD1 agrees at 7 bases. V gave up 6 bases and J gave up 4 bases; unmatched junction bases: 12. Germline CDR1 SGHVS, CDR2 FQNEAQ. The CDR3 is made up of 16 amino acids. CDR3 nucleotides: TGTGCCAGCAGGGCTACTTGGGACAGCCCATACAATGAGCAGTTCTTC. This translates into CASRATWDSPYNEQFF.

This clone was seen a few times. V and J are TRBV30 and TRBJ1-6; D gene unclear. Trimming cost V 6 bases and J 11 bases, with 17 bases left between them. CDR3 length: 13 amino acids. Germline-derived CDR1 and CDR2 are GTSNPN and SVGIG (reference sequence). The CDR3 sequence: CACREAFSPPLHF. The CDR3, as DNA: TGTGCCTGCCGGGAGGCCTTCTCGCCACCCCTCCACTTT.

Here the CDR3 reads CASSLALTVHEQYF. The CDR3 bases are TGTGCCAGCAGCCTTGCCCTCACCGTCCACGAGCAGTACTTC. The V and J genes are TRBV7-2 and TRBJ2-7; no reliable D call. The V gene lost 5 bases and the J gene lost 5 bases, with 16 bases spanning the gap. Germline CDR1 is SGHTA and CDR2 is FQGNSA. CDR3 size: 14 residues.

This clone has more than one count but fewer than ten. The chain carries TRBV19 and TRBJ2-5; D not certain. From germline, CDR1 is LNHDA and CDR2 SQIVND (reference sequence). The CDR3 runs 14 residues. Trimming removed 5 bases at V and 0 bases at J, with 10 bases between. The CDR3 region has the DNA TGTGCCAGTAGTGAAGGGTACTACCAAGAGACCCAGTACTTC. It codes for CASSEGYYQETQYF.

Worth noting for this clone: Other DNA sequences of this sample code for an identical CDR3. This chain joins TRBV9 and TRBJ2-1; maybe TRBD1 (5 bases). Germline CDR1 SGDLS, CDR2 YYNGEE. The length of the CDR3 is 14 residues. Trimming cost V 0 bases and J 4 bases, with 8 bases left between them. CDR3 in DNA: TGTGCCAGCAGCGTAGGGGGCCCATACAATGAGCAGTTCTTC. Amino acid sequence: CASSVGGPYNEQFF.

The CDR3 loop is CASAASYEQYF. The CDR3 DNA sequence: TGTGCCAGCGCTGCGAGCTACGAGCAGTACTTC. This chain links TRBV7-2 with TRBJ2-7; D uncertain. This CDR3 comprises 11 residues. Trimming removed 8 bases at V and 3 bases at J, with 8 bases between. In germline, CDR1 is SGHTA, CDR2 FQGNSA.